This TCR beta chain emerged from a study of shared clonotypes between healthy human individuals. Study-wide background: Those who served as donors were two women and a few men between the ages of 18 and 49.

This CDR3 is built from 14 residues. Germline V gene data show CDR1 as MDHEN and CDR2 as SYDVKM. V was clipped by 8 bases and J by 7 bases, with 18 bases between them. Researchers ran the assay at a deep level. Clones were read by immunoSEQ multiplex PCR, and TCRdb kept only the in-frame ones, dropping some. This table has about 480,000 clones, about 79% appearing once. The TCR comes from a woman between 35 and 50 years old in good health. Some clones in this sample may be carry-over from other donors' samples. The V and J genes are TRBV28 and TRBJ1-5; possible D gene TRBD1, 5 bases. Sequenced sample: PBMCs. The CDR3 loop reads CASLPTGTGQPQHF. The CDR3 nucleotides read TGTGCCAGCTTGCCCACCGGGACGGGCCAGCCCCAGCATTTT.